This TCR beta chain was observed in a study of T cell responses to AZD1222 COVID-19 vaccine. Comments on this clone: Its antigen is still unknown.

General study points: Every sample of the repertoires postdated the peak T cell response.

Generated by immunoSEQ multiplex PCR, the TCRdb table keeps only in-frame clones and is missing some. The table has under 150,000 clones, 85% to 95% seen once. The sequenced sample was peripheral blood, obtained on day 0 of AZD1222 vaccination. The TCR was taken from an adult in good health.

CDR3 nucleotide sequence: TGTGCCAGTAGTAACCCGGGACTAGTCAATGAGCAGTTCTTC. The encoded protein is CASSNPGLVNEQFF. The genes are TRBV19 and TRBJ2-1; 8 positions match TRBD2. Germline CDR1 LNHDA, CDR2 SQIVND (reference sequence). The CDR3 has 14 amino acids. Trimming removed 4 bases from V and 6 bases from J; junction bases left unmatched: 5. Full variable domain (missing parts from reference TRBV19 and TRBJ2-1): DGGITQSPKYLFRKEGQNVTLSCEQNLNHDAMYWYRQDPGQGLRLIYYSQIVNDFQKGDIAEGYSVSREKKESFPLTVTSAQKNPTAFYLCASSNPGLVNEQFFGPGTRLTVL.